Listed below are T cell receptor beta chains from one sample, sequenced in a study of blood T cell repertoires in COVID-19. Assay used: immunoSEQ multiplex PCR; TCRdb lists only in-frame clones, some missing. This table has 200,000 to 300,000 clones, nearly 95% appearing once. Input material: peripheral blood. These receptors were obtained from a man aged 30 to 39 with COVID-19, enrolled during active disease. Both conserved end residues are part of each CDR3. D genes are given only for firm matches. Where a row states a size, it is once, few, many or the class of an expanded clone; other rows omit it.

j_gene,abundance,d_gene,v_gene,CDR3aa,CDR3nt
TRBJ1-4,-,TRBD1,TRBV28,CASSKGQGKGEKLFF,TGTGCCAGCAGTAAAGGACAGGGAAAAGGGGAAAAACTGTTTTTT
TRBJ2-7,-,TRBD1,TRBV7-9,CASGQGETYEQYF,TGTGCCAGCGGACAGGGGGAAACCTACGAGCAGTACTTC
TRBJ1-5,-,TRBD1,TRBV6-5,CASSTQGSNQPQHF,TGTGCCAGCAGTACACAGGGGAGCAATCAGCCCCAGCATTTT
TRBJ2-1,once,TRBD2,TRBV6-5,CASRGRGEYNEQFF,TGTGCCAGCAGAGGGCGGGGGGAGTACAATGAGCAGTTCTTC
TRBJ2-3,-,-,TRBV6-5,CASSYSSPTDTQYF,TGTGCCAGCAGTTACTCGAGTCCCACAGATACGCAGTATTTT
TRBJ2-5,-,-,TRBV13,CASSPTRLHPETQYF,TGTGCCAGCAGCCCAACTAGACTTCACCCGGAGACCCAGTACTTC
TRBJ2-4,once,-,TRBV5-1,CASSLGQLAKNIQYF,TGCGCCAGCAGCTTGGGACAGCTAGCCAAAAACATTCAGTACTTC
TRBJ1-5,few,-,TRBV7-9,CASSLAVGGNQPQHF,TGTGCCAGCAGCTTAGCGGTGGGGGGTAATCAGCCCCAGCATTTT
TRBJ1-4,-,TRBD1,TRBV4-1,CASSHTGQGINEKLFF,TGCGCCAGCAGCCATACAGGACAGGGGATTAATGAAAAACTGTTTTTT
TRBJ1-1,-,-,TRBV12-3/TRBV12-4,CASAPLNTEAFF,TGTGCCAGCGCGCCTTTGAACACTGAAGCTTTCTTT
TRBJ1-1,-,TRBD1,TRBV5-1,CASSQGQGLSTEAFF,TGCGCCAGCAGCCAGGGACAGGGGTTGAGCACTGAAGCTTTCTTT
TRBJ2-7,-,-,TRBV2,CASTEEGAVAYEQYF,TGTGCCAGCACCGAGGAGGGGGCAGTCGCCTACGAGCAGTACTTC
TRBJ1-4,-,-,TRBV2,CASSELTREKLFF,TGTGCCAGCAGTGAGCTCACGAGGGAAAAACTGTTTTTT
TRBJ1-5,once,TRBD1,TRBV6-4,CASSDSKGARFMGNQPQHF,TGTGCCAGCAGTGACTCGAAGGGGGCGAGGTTTATGGGCAATCAGCCCCAGCATTTT
TRBJ2-1,-,TRBD2,TRBV15,CATSRDLAGHYNEQFF,TGTGCCACCAGCAGAGATCTAGCGGGCCACTACAATGAGCAGTTCTTC
TRBJ2-2,-,-,TRBV2,CASARTVTTGELFF,TGTGCCAGCGCTCGGACTGTAACTACCGGGGAGCTGTTTTTT
TRBJ1-2,-,TRBD1,TRBV16,CASSRQGLPNYGYTF,TGTGCCAGCAGCCGACAGGGACTTCCAAACTATGGCTACACCTTC
TRBJ2-7,once,TRBD1,TRBV5-1,CASRPGQGDSYEQYF,TGCGCCAGCAGACCGGGACAGGGAGACTCCTACGAGCAGTACTTC
TRBJ2-3,-,-,TRBV5-6,CASSLVARGPDTQYF,TGTGCCAGCAGCTTGGTGGCGCGGGGGCCAGATACGCAGTATTTT
TRBJ2-7,-,-,TRBV9,CASSVATDSTNLYEQYF,TGTGCCAGCAGCGTAGCTACTGACAGCACAAACCTCTACGAGCAGTACTTC
TRBJ2-1,-,TRBD1,TRBV4-1,CASSSWTGTVYNEQFF,TGCGCCAGCAGCAGTTGGACAGGGACGGTATACAATGAGCAGTTCTTC
TRBJ2-1,-,-,TRBV3-1/TRBV3-2,CASTRSSYNEQFF,TGTGCCAGCACCCGGAGCTCCTACAATGAGCAGTTCTTC
TRBJ1-3,-,-,TRBV12-3/TRBV12-4,CASSSRGTIYF,TGTGCCAGCAGTTCCCGAGGCACCATATATTTT
TRBJ1-6,-,TRBD1,TRBV5-1,CASHAGTANSPLHF,TGCGCCAGCCACGCCGGGACAGCGAATTCACCCCTCCACTTT